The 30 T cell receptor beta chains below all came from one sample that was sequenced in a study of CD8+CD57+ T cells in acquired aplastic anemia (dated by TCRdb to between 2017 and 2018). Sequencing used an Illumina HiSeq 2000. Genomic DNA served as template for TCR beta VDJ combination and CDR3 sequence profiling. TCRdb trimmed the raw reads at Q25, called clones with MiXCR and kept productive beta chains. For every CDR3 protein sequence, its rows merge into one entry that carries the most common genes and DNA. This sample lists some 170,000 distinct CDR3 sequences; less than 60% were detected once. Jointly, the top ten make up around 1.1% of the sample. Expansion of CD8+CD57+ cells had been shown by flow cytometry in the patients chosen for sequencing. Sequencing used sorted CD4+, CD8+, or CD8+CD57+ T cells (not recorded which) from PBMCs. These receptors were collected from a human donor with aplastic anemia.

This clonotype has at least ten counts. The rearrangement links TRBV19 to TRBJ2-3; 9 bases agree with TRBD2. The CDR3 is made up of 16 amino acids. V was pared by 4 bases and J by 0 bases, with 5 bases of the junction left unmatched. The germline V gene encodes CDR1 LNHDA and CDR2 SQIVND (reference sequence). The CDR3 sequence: CASSTLAGVSTDTQYF. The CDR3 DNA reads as TGTGCCAGTAGTACCTTAGCGGGGGTTAGCACAGATACGCAGTATTTT.

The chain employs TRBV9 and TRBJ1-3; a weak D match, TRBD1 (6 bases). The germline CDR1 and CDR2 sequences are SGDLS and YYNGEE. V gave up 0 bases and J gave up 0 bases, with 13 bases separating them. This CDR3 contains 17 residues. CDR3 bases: TGTGCCAGCAGCGTAGGATGGGGGGCCTACTCTGGAAACACCATATATTTT. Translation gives CASSVGWGAYSGNTIYF.

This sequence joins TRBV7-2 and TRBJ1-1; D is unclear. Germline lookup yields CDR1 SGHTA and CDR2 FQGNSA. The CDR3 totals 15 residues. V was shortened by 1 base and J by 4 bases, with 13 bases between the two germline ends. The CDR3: CASSLGITRGTEAFF. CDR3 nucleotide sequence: TGTGCCAGCAGCTTAGGAATCACACGGGGCACTGAAGCTTTCTTT.

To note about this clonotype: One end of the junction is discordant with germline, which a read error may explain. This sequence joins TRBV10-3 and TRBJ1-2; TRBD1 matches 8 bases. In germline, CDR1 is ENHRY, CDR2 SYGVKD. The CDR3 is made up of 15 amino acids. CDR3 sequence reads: CASSDEDGTGYGYTF. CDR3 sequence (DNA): TGTGCCAGCAGTGACGAGGACGGGACAGGATATGGCTACACCTTC.

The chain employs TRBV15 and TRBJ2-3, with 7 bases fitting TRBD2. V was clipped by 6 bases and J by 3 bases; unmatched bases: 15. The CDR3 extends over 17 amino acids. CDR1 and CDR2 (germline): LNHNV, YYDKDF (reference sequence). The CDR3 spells CATRDGGEGWVTDTQYF. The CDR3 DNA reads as TGTGCCACCAGAGACGGAGGGGAGGGTTGGGTAACAGATACGCAGTATTTT.

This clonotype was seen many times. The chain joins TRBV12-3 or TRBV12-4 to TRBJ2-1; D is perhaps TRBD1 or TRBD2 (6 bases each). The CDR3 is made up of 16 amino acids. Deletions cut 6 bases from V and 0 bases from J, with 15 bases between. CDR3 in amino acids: CASSLMGGSSYNEQFF. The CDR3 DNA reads TGTGCCAGCAGCCTGATGGGGGGCAGCTCCTACAATGAGCAGTTCTTC.

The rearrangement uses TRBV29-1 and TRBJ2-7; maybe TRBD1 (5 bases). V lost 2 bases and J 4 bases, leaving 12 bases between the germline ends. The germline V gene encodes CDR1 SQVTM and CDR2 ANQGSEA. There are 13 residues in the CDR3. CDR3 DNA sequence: TGCAGCGTTGAAAGGCAGGACACGTACGAGCAGTACTTC. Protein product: CSVERQDTYEQYF.

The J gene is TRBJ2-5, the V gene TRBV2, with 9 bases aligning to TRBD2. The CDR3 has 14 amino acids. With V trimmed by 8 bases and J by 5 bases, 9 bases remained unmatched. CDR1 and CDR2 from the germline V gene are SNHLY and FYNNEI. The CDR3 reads CASGLGLAFETQYF. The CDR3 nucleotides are TGTGCCAGCGGCCTGGGACTAGCTTTTGAGACCCAGTACTTC.

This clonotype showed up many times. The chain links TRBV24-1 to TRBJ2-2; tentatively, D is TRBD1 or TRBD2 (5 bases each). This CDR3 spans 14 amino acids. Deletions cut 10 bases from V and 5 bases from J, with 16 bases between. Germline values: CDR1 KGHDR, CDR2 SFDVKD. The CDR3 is CATASGTETGELFF. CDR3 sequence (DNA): TGTGCCACGGCCTCGGGGACCGAGACCGGGGAGCTGTTTTTT.

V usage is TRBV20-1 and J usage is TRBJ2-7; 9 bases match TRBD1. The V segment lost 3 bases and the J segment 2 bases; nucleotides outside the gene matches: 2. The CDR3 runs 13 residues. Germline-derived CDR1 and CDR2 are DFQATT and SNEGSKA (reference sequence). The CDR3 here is CSASGTGTYEQYF. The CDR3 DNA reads TGCAGTGCTAGCGGGACAGGGACCTACGAGCAGTACTTC.

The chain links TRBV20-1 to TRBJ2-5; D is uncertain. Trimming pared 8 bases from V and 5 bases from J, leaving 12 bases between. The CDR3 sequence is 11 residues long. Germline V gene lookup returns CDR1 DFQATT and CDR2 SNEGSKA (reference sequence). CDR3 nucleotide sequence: TGCAGTCCTCTACCCCTCGAGACCCAGTACTTC. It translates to CSPLPLETQYF.

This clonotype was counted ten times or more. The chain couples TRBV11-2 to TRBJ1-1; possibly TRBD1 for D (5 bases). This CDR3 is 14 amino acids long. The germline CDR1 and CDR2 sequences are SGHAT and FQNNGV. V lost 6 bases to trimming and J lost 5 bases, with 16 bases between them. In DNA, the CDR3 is TGTGCCAGCAGACGGGGGGAGGCGGGGACTGAAGCTTTCTTT. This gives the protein CASRRGEAGTEAFF. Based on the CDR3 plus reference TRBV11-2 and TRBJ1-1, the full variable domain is EAGVAQSPRYKIIEKRQSVAFWCNPISGHATLYWYQQILGQGPKLLIQFQNNGVVDDSQLPKDRFSAERLKGVDSTLKIQPAKLEDSAVYLCASRRGEAGTEAFFGQGTRLTVV.

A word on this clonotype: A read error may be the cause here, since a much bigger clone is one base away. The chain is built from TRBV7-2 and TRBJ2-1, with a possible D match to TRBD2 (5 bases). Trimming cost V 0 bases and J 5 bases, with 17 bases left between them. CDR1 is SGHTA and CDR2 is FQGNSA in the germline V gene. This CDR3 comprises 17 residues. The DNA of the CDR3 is TGTGCCAGCAGCTTAGCCCCCACTAGACCAACCCACAATGAGCAGTTCTTC. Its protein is CASSLAPTRPTHNEQFF. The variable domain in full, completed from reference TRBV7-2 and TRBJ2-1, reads GAGVSQSPSNKVTEKGKDVELRCDPISGHTALYWYRQSLGQGLEFLIYFQGNSAPDKSGLPSDRFSAERTGGSVSTLTIQRTQQEDSAVYLCASSLAPTRPTHNEQFFGPGTRLTVL.

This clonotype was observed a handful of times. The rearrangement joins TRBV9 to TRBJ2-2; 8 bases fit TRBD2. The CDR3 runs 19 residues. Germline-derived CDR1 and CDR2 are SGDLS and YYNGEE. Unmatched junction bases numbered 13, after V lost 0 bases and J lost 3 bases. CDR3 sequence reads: CASSVEVALAGRDTGELFF. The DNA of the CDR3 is TGTGCCAGCAGCGTAGAAGTAGCGTTAGCGGGGAGGGACACCGGGGAGCTGTTTTTT.

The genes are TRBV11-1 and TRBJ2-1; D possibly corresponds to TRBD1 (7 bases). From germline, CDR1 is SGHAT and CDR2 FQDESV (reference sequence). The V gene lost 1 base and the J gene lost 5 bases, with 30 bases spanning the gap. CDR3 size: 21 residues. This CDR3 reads CASSLGQGSVADGSRDNEQFF. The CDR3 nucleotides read TGTGCCAGCAGCTTAGGACAGGGATCGGTTGCGGACGGGAGCCGGGACAATGAGCAGTTCTTC.

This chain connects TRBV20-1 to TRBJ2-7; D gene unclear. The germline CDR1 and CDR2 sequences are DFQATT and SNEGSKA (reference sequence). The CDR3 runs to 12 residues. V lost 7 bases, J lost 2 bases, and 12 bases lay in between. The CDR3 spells CSVTAPTYEQYF. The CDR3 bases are TGCAGTGTTACCGCTCCGACCTACGAGCAGTACTTC.

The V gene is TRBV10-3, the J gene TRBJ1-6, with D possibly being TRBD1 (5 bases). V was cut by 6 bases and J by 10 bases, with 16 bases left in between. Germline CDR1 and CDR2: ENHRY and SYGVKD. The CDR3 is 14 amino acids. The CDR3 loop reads CAIRGTVVGSPLHF. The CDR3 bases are TGTGCCATCAGGGGGACCGTCGTGGGATCACCCCTCCACTTT.

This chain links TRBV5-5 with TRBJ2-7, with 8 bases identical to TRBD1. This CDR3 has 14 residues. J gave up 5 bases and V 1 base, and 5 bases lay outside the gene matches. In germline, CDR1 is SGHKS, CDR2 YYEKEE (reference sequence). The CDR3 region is CASSLPDRVDEQYF. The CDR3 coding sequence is TGTGCCAGCAGCTTGCCGGACAGGGTTGACGAGCAGTACTTC.

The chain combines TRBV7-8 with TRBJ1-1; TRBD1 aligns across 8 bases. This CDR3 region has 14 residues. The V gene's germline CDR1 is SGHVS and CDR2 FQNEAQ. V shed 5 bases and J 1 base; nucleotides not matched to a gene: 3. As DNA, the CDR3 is TGTGCCAGCAGCGGCAGGGGGCAGAACACTGAAGCTTTCTTT. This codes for CASSGRGQNTEAFF.

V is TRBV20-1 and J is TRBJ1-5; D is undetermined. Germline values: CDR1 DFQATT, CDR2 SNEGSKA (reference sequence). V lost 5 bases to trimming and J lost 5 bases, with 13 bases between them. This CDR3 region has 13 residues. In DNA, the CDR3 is TGCAGTGCTTCTATCCAAGAGGATCAGCCCCAGCATTTT. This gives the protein CSASIQEDQPQHF.

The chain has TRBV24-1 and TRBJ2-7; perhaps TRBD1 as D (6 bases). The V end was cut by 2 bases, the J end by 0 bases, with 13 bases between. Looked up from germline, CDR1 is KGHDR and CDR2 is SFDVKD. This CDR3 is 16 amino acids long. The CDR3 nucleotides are TGTGCCACCAGTGATTCCCAAGACAGGAGCTCCTACGAGCAGTACTTC. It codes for CATSDSQDRSSYEQYF.

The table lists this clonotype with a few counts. The CDR3 sequence: CASSRGWGSGGSNQPQHF. CDR3 bases: TGTGCCAGCAGCCGGGGTTGGGGGTCGGGGGGAAGCAATCAGCCCCAGCATTTT. The V call is TRBV11-2, the J call TRBJ1-5, with D perhaps TRBD1 (5 bases). V lost 5 bases, J lost 1 base, and 21 bases lay in between. The CDR3 extends over 18 amino acids. Germline V lookup: CDR1 SGHAT, CDR2 FQNNGV.

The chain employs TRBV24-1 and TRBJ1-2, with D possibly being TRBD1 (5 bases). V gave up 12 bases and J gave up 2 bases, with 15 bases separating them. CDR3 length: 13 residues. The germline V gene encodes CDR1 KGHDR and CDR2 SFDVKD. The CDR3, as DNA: TGTGCCCCACAGAACGGGGCCAACTATGGCTACACCTTC. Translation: CAPQNGANYGYTF.

CDR3 protein: CASSYQGGTDTQYF. CDR3 nucleotide sequence: TGTGCCAGCAGTTACCAGGGCGGCACAGATACGCAGTATTTT. The chain carries TRBV6-5 and TRBJ2-3; the D gene is possibly TRBD1 (5 bases). This CDR3 spans 14 amino acids. The germline CDR1 and CDR2 sequences are MNHEY and SVGAGI. V was shortened by 2 bases and J by 1 base, with 7 bases between the two germline ends.

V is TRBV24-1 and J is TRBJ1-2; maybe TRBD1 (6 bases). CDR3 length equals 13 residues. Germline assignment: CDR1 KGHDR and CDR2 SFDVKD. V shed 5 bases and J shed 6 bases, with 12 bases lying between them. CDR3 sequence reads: CATSANRDHGYTF. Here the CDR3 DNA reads TGTGCCACCAGTGCCAACAGGGATCATGGCTACACCTTC.

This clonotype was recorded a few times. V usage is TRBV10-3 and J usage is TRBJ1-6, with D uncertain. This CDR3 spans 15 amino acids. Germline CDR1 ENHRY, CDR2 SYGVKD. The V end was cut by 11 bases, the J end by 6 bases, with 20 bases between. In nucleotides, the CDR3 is TGTGCCGCCAGCCCCCTGATGAGTGGTAATTCACCCCTCCACTTT. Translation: CAASPLMSGNSPLHF.

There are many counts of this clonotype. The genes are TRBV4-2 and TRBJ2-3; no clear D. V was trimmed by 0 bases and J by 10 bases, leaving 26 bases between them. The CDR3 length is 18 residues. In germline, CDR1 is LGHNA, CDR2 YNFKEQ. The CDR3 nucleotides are TGTGCCAGCAGCCAAGATCTATACGACATCACATACGGATCTCCGCAGTATTTT. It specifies CASSQDLYDITYGSPQYF.

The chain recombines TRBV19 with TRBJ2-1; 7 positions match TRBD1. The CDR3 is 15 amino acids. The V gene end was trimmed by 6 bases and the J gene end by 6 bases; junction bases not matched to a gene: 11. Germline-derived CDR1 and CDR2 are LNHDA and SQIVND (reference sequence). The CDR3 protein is CASRNHGQDINEQFF. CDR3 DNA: TGTGCCAGTAGAAACCACGGACAGGACATCAATGAGCAGTTCTTC.

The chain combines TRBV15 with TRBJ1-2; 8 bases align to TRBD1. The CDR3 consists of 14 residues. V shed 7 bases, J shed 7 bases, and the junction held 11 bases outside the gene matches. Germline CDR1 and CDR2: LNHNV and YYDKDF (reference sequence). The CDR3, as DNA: TGTGCCACCACCGACACAGGGGGAGTTATTGGCTACACCTTC. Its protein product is CATTDTGGVIGYTF. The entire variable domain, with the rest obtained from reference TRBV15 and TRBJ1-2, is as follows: DAMVIQNPRYQVTQFGKPVTLSCSQTLNHNVMYWYQQKSSQAPKLLFHYYDKDFNNEADTPDNFQSRRPNTSFCFLDIRSPGLGDTAMYLCATTDTGGVIGYTFGSGTRLTVV.

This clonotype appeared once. The CDR3 spells CASSLLGDRSYNEQFF. The CDR3 DNA sequence: TGTGCCAGCAGCTTATTGGGAGACAGATCCTACAATGAGCAGTTCTTC. The genes are TRBV7-6 and TRBJ2-1; perhaps D is TRBD1 or TRBD2 (5 bases each). The CDR3 runs to 16 residues. Deletions cut 2 bases from V and 1 base from J, with 12 bases between. The germline V gene has CDR1 SGHVS and CDR2 FNYEAQ. Filled out from reference TRBV7-6 and TRBJ2-1, the complete variable domain reads GAGVSQSPRYKVTKRGQDVALRCDPISGHVSLYWYRQALGQGPEFLTYFNYEAQQDKSGLPNDRFSAERPEGSISTLTIQRTEQRDSAMYRCASSLLGDRSYNEQFFGPGTRLTVL.